These T cell receptor beta chains were read from a single sample in a study of control samples from healthy donors and cancer patients. Using immunoSEQ multiplex PCR, the repertoire was profiled, and TCRdb retains in-frame clones only, with some absent. Of 90,000 to 150,000 clones listed, around 89% are singletons. Sequencing input: blood. Source of these receptors: a man in his forties in good health. Both conserved end residues are part of each CDR3. The order of the fields is CDR3 protein, CDR3 DNA, V gene, D gene, clone size, J gene. D genes are given only for firm matches. Rows give clone size only sometimes, using once, few, many, or a class for an expanded clone.

CDR3: CASSGTSGYNEQFF
DNA: TGTGCCAGCTCCGGGACTAGCGGTTACAATGAGCAGTTCTTC
V: TRBV5-4
D: TRBD2
size: NA
J: TRBJ2-1

CDR3: CSASPGLAGGPPHEQYF
DNA: TGCAGTGCCAGTCCGGGACTAGCGGGGGGCCCCCCCCACGAGCAGTACTTC
V: TRBV20-1
D: TRBD2
size: NA
J: TRBJ2-7

CDR3: CSAGDRGLSYGYTF
DNA: TGCAGTGCTGGTGACAGGGGGCTAAGCTATGGCTACACCTTC
V: TRBV20-1
D: TRBD1
size: NA
J: TRBJ1-2

CDR3: CASSYSRSYEQYF
DNA: TGTGCCAGCAGTTATTCCCGATCCTACGAGCAGTACTTC
V: TRBV6-5
D: NA
size: NA
J: TRBJ2-7

CDR3: CSVKLSDNSPLHF
DNA: TGCAGCGTTAAGCTCTCTGATAATTCACCCCTCCACTTT
V: TRBV29-1
D: NA
size: few
J: TRBJ1-6

CDR3: CASSEYKAGGRGEQFF
DNA: TGTGCCAGCAGTGAATATAAGGCGGGGGGGAGGGGTGAGCAGTTCTTC
V: TRBV6-1
D: TRBD2
size: NA
J: TRBJ2-1

CDR3: CASSFSQGTYGYTF
DNA: TGTGCCAGCAGCTTTTCACAGGGAACGTATGGCTACACCTTC
V: TRBV7-9
D: NA
size: NA
J: TRBJ1-2

CDR3: CASSRTGNYGYTF
DNA: TGTGCCAGCTCGCGGACGGGGAACTATGGCTACACCTTC
V: TRBV6-5
D: NA
size: NA
J: TRBJ1-2

CDR3: CATSLTSGGYNEQFF
DNA: TGTGCCACCAGCTTGACTAGCGGGGGTTACAATGAGCAGTTCTTC
V: TRBV15
D: TRBD2
size: NA
J: TRBJ2-1

CDR3: CASKAQGAYYGYTF
DNA: TGTGCCAGCAAAGCCCAGGGGGCGTACTATGGCTACACCTTC
V: TRBV2
D: TRBD1
size: NA
J: TRBJ1-2

CDR3: CASRPMGDPGTDTQYF
DNA: TGTGCCAGCAGGCCAATGGGGGACCCAGGAACAGATACGCAGTATTTT
V: TRBV7-6
D: NA
size: NA
J: TRBJ2-3

CDR3: CASSLPGAPGYTF
DNA: TGTGCCAGCAGCTTGCCGGGGGCGCCGGGCTACACCTTC
V: TRBV5-6
D: NA
size: NA
J: TRBJ1-2

CDR3: CASSLVSHGYTF
DNA: TGTGCCAGCAGTTTAGTAAGCCATGGCTACACCTTC
V: TRBV12-3/TRBV12-4
D: NA
size: NA
J: TRBJ1-2

CDR3: CASSPKGGGAFF
DNA: TGTGCCAGCTCACCAAAGGGCGGGGGAGCTTTCTTT
V: TRBV18
D: NA
size: NA
J: TRBJ1-1

CDR3: CASSLPRGTDTQYF
DNA: TGTGCCAGCAGCCTGCCCCGAGGCACAGATACGCAGTATTTT
V: TRBV4-2
D: NA
size: NA
J: TRBJ2-3

CDR3: CASSLKSGELFF
DNA: TGTGCCAGCAGTTTAAAATCCGGGGAGCTGTTTTTT
V: TRBV12-3/TRBV12-4
D: NA
size: NA
J: TRBJ2-2

CDR3: CASSLASEGSGYTF
DNA: TGTGCCAGCAGCTTGGCCAGTGAGGGGAGCGGCTACACCTTC
V: TRBV5-4
D: NA
size: NA
J: TRBJ1-2

CDR3: CASSFDRGSYRYTEAFF
DNA: TGTGCCAGCAGCTTTGACAGGGGGTCGTACCGTTATACTGAAGCTTTCTTT
V: TRBV7-2
D: TRBD1
size: NA
J: TRBJ1-1

CDR3: CASSLRGQGDEKLFF
DNA: TGTGCCAGCAGCTTACGTGGGCAGGGTGATGAAAAACTGTTTTTT
V: TRBV7-9
D: NA
size: NA
J: TRBJ1-4

CDR3: CASSESAYFEQFF
DNA: TGCGCCAGCAGTGAGTCTGCGTATTTTGAGCAGTTCTTC
V: TRBV10-1
D: NA
size: NA
J: TRBJ2-1